A single sample is the source of the 3 T cell receptor beta chains below, sequenced in a study of CD8 T cells in Susac syndrome. RNA was extracted with the RNeasy kit, and a quantity of roughly 0.5 to 1 ug was reverse transcribed using random hexamers. TCRdb redid the calling of the immunoSEQ multiplex PCR reads with MiXCR, one entry per CDR3 protein. The table has roughly 190,000 distinct CDR3 sequences, about 94% seen once. Sequenced input: CD4+ T cells from PBMCs. The receptors originated from a human donor in good health.

The chain couples TRBV25-1 to TRBJ2-7, with D unresolved. Trimming shortened V by 8 bases and J by 5 bases, and 16 bases separated the two germline ends. The CDR3 is made up of 13 amino acids. Looked up from germline, CDR1 is MGHDK and CDR2 is SYGVNS. The CDR3 DNA reads TGTGCCAGCTCAGGATCCGGGTTTCACGAGCAGTACTTC. Translation: CASSGSGFHEQYF.

This clonotype was recorded once. The chain has TRBV29-1 and TRBJ2-5; D remains ambiguous. V lost 4 bases and J lost 2, with 8 bases in between. The CDR3 totals 12 residues. CDR1 and CDR2 from the germline V gene are SQVTM and ANQGSEA. The DNA for the CDR3 is TGCAGCGTTGGACACCTTCAAGAGACCCAGTACTTC. Translated, it gives CSVGHLQETQYF.

V usage is TRBV29-1 and J usage is TRBJ2-7; D gene uncertain. The V end lost 4 bases, the J end lost 7 bases, and 11 bases lay between the germline ends. The CDR3 is 11 residues long. Per the germline V gene, CDR1 is SQVTM and CDR2 is ANQGSEA. CDR3: CSVVRAEEQYF. For the CDR3, the DNA is TGCAGCGTTGTTAGGGCCGAGGAGCAGTACTTC.